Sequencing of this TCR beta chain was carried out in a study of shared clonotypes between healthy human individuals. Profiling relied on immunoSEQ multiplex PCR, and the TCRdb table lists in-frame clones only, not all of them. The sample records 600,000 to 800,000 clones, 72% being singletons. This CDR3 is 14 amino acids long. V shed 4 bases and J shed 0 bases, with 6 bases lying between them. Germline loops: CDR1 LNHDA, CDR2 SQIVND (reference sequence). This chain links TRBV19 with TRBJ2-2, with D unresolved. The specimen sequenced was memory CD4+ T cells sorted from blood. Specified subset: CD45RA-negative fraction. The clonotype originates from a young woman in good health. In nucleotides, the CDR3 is TGTGCCAGTAGTACGACTGCGAACACCGGGGAGCTGTTTTTT. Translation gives CASSTTANTGELFF.